This T cell receptor (beta chain) was profiled in a study of Graves' ophthalmopathy and Graves' hyperthyroidism. Study-wide context: Calling hyperthyroidism stable required that no ophthalmopathy show up within 18 months of follow-up. Broader study findings: The authors also found most expanded thyroid clonotypes above 0.001 frequency in blood.

RNA transcripts yielded amplified TCR beta CDR3 regions. The first-round RT-PCR employed HTBI primers together with the Qiagen OneStep RT-PCR kit. A multiplex PCR was then performed as the second round. MiXCR, run by TCRdb on the multiplex PCR reads, gives a single entry per CDR3 protein. The repertoire consists of over a million distinct CDR3 sequences, with about two fifths occurring once and the leading ten covering roughly 10%. This CDR3 comprises 15 residues. Trimming pared 5 bases from V and 7 bases from J, leaving 18 bases between. Patients newly diagnosed with hyperthyroidism, under 2 months' duration, were aged 18 to 65, the study reports. Patients were diagnosed from clinical symptoms, serum thyroxine, TRAb, thyroid ultrasound and orbital computed tomography. This clonotype was detected ten times or more. Its antigen is undetermined.

The chain joins TRBV12-3 or TRBV12-4 to TRBJ1-5; D might be TRBD1 (6 bases). The sequence came from an adult man with Graves' hyperthyroidism. Sequenced material: peripheral blood or thyroid tissue (not recorded which). The CDR3 coding sequence is TGTGCCAGCAGTCCGGCACAACAGGGCGGACAGCCCCAGCATTTT. Its protein is CASSPAQQGGQPQHF.